This T cell receptor beta chain appears in the sequencing data of a study of graft-versus-host responses after intestinal transplantation. Study-wide background: Tacrolimus and steroids were given for around 3 years to all recipients after anti-thymocyte globulin induction.

Sequencing used immunoSEQ multiplex PCR; TCRdb keeps in-frame clones, though not all of them. The data show more than 95,000 clones, with about nine tenths seen just once and under 0.2% held by the top ten. With respect to this clone: The antigen remains undetermined.

The CDR3 has 13 amino acids. Trimming removed 5 bases at V and 7 bases at J, with 11 bases between. CDR1 is SGHTA and CDR2 is FQGNSA in the germline V gene. Study findings and constraints: GvH clones turned up in recipient marrow; some had shown up first in ileum or blood. Clonal ratios of graft-versus-host to host-versus-graft in allografts were high for patients exhibiting graft-donor T cell macrochimerism.

Here the sequenced sample was unstimulated CD4+ T cells sorted from spleen or lymph node cells, taken before intestinal transplant. V is TRBV7-2 and J is TRBJ2-2; D is uncertain. This TCR derives from a human donor who received an intestinal transplant. CDR3 in amino acids: CASSPRAFGELFF. The CDR3 coding sequence is TGTGCCAGCAGCCCCCGTGCGTTCGGGGAGCTGTTTTTT.